This TCR beta chain was found in a study of cytomegalovirus exposure and HLA in healthy donors. Study overall: The platform used for the 120 or so validation repertoires matched that of the approximately 670 first-cohort repertoires, a later analysis reported. Whole-study results and caveats: Usually a TCR sequence was rare, but some public TCRs were found in many donors. The tendency of first-cohort TCR clusters to co-occur in the roughly 130 validation repertoires emerged from a later analysis. Confirmation in vitro established that three CMV-associated chains were specific for CMV antigens.

To note about this clone: The antigen is not known.

The V end lost 3 bases, the J end lost 10 bases, and 16 bases lay between the germline ends. This CDR3 has 14 residues. Per the germline V gene, CDR1 is KGHSH and CDR2 is LQKENI. Clones were sequenced by immunoSEQ multiplex PCR, and TCRdb holds only the in-frame ones, with some missing. The sample has under 200,000 clones; around 88% are singletons. This receptor was identified in a woman younger than 35 in good health and CMV-seronegative. The chain couples TRBV18 to TRBJ2-1; possible D gene TRBD1, 6 bases. The sequencing input was PBMCs. The CDR3 sequence is CASSPSLEGVEQFF. Here the CDR3 DNA reads TGTGCCAGCTCACCCTCCCTCGAGGGGGTGGAGCAGTTCTTC.